This T cell receptor beta chain was documented in a study of graft-versus-host responses after intestinal transplantation. Study-wide findings and caveats: Allografts of one patient group, those with graft-donor T cell macrochimerism, had high graft-versus-host to host-versus-graft clonal ratios. Peak GvH clone levels in circulation were associated with early post-transplant HvG declines. GvH clonotypes were identified within recipient marrow, with a subset emerging first in ileum or blood.

The assay was immunoSEQ multiplex PCR, and TCRdb's table has in-frame clones only and misses some. The data contain over 90,000 clones, roughly 93% of them singletons. V lost 5 bases and J lost 7; bases outside the gene matches: 14. CDR1 is SGHTA, CDR2 FQGNSA, per germline. The CDR3 consists of 17 residues. The table lists this clone with a count of one. Its target is unknown. The origin of this receptor is a human donor who received an intestinal transplant. The material was unstimulated CD8+ T cells sorted from spleen or lymph node cells, obtained before intestinal transplant. The gene calls are TRBV7-2 and TRBJ2-2; the match to TRBD2 covers 9 bases. CDR3 DNA sequence: TGTGCCAGCAGCCCCTTTGGGGCGGGGGGGCCTGACGGGGAGCTGTTTTTT. Amino acids: CASSPFGAGGPDGELFF.